The present entry profiles one TCR beta chain with its context. The record originates from a study of TIL therapy for anti-PD-1-resistant metastatic lung cancer. Time point: pre-treatment sample, taken before nivolumab and TIL therapy. Trimming cost V 0 bases and J 6 bases, with 13 bases left between them. In germline, CDR1 is LGHNA, CDR2 YNFKEQ. The CDR3 sequence is 15 residues long. The libraries were made with immunoSEQ v3. Generated by immunoSEQ multiplex PCR, the TCRdb table keeps only in-frame clones and is missing some. Here the sample spans tens of thousands of clones, over 75% being singletons.

J is TRBJ2-3 and V is TRBV4-2, with D possibly being TRBD2 (6 bases). The receptor was isolated from a person between 30 and 79 years old with non-small cell lung cancer. The sequencing here drew on blood, taken at baseline. CDR3 sequence: CASSQDLTSPDTQYF. Here the CDR3 DNA reads TGTGCCAGCAGCCAAGATTTAACTAGCCCCGATACGCAGTATTTT.